The 18 T cell receptor beta chains in this list originate from one sample, sequenced in a study of CD8+ T cells in alopecia areata. It was cDNA, reverse transcribed from extracted RNA, that served as the sequencing template. Data came from immunoSEQ multiplex PCR; TCRdb stores just in-frame clones and leaves some out. The sample contains more than 95,000 clones, 35% to 45% of which appear only once. The specimen was CD4+ T cells sorted from blood. All receptors derive from a human donor with alopecia areata.

The chain employs TRBV6-5 and TRBJ2-2; 8 nucleotides align to TRBD1. The ends lost 7 bases at V and 2 bases at J; junction bases unmatched: 6. The CDR3 is 15 amino acids. CDR1 and CDR2 (germline): MNHEY, SVGAGI. CDR3 nucleotides: TGTGCCAGCACCGCGGGACAGGACAACACCGGGGAGCTGTTTTTT. This sequence encodes CASTAGQDNTGELFF.

There are a few counts of this clone. The V and J genes are TRBV18 and TRBJ2-1; 7 bases map to TRBD2. With V trimmed by 2 bases and J by 9 bases, 4 bases remained unmatched. This CDR3 has 13 amino acids. Germline CDR1 reads KGHSH; CDR2 reads LQKENI. The CDR3 spells CASSPAASGEQFF. The CDR3 nucleotides are TGTGCCAGCTCACCAGCGGCTAGCGGTGAGCAGTTCTTC.

The chain recombines TRBV30 with TRBJ1-3; no clear D. V gave up 5 bases and J gave up 0 bases, with 5 bases separating them. The length of the CDR3 is 12 residues. CDR1 is GTSNPN, CDR2 SVGIG, per germline (reference sequence). CDR3 DNA: TGTGCCTGGCAGACCTCTGGAAACACCATATATTTT. Translation gives CAWQTSGNTIYF.

This chain connects TRBV5-1 to TRBJ1-1, with unresolved D. V was clipped by 7 bases and J by 1 base, with 11 bases between them. Germline CDR1 reads SGHRS; CDR2 reads YFSETQ. CDR3 length: 13 amino acids. The CDR3 coding sequence is TGCGCCAGCGGGAGTCAGGAGAACACTGAAGCTTTCTTT. Protein: CASGSQENTEAFF.

The chain joins TRBV30 to TRBJ2-1; D remains ambiguous. Germline CDR1 is GTSNPN and CDR2 is SVGIG (reference sequence). This CDR3 region has 13 residues. V lost 5 bases to trimming and J lost 6 bases, with 14 bases between them. CDR3 sequence reads: CAWQAGWGNEQFF. DNA of the CDR3: TGTGCCTGGCAGGCCGGATGGGGCAATGAGCAGTTCTTC.

This clone turned up a few times. The chain recombines TRBV30 with TRBJ2-2; D unclear. Trimming removed 3 bases from V and 5 bases from J, with 13 bases in between. Germline-derived CDR1 and CDR2 are GTSNPN and SVGIG (reference sequence). The CDR3 is 14 amino acids. DNA for the CDR3: TGTGCCTGGAGACGTAGCCTAGTTACCGGGGAGCTGTTTTTT. It translates to CAWRRSLVTGELFF.

This chain connects TRBV28 to TRBJ2-3, with D possibly being TRBD1 (6 bases). CDR3 size: 15 residues. Germline-derived CDR1 and CDR2 are MDHEN and SYDVKM. V was pared by 8 bases and J by 0 bases, with 15 bases between. The DNA of the CDR3 is TGTGCCAGCCAGACTACAGGGAGAAGCACAGATACGCAGTATTTT. Translating it yields CASQTTGRSTDTQYF.

This chain joins TRBV29-1 and TRBJ1-1; D is undetermined. V was trimmed by 1 base and J by 3 bases, leaving 9 bases between them. Germline CDR1 reads SQVTM; CDR2 reads ANQGSEA. This CDR3 comprises 13 residues. This CDR3 reads CSVEGQGDTEAFF. The CDR3 DNA is TGCAGCGTTGAAGGGCAAGGAGACACTGAAGCTTTCTTT.

This chain uses TRBV29-1 with TRBJ1-1; the D is unclear. The CDR3 is 12 residues long. Germline lookup yields CDR1 SQVTM and CDR2 ANQGSEA. V was pared by 7 bases and J by 2 bases, with 11 bases between. The CDR3: CSAGGPNTEAFF. DNA of the CDR3: TGCAGCGCTGGAGGCCCCAACACTGAAGCTTTCTTT.

J is TRBJ1-1 and V is TRBV29-1; a weak D match, TRBD1 (5 bases). This CDR3 contains 14 residues. V was clipped by 8 bases and J by 5 bases, with 21 bases between them. The germline gives CDR1 SQVTM, CDR2 ANQGSEA. The CDR3, as DNA: TGCAGCACCCGTGAGAGGGGAGCGTATACTGAAGCTTTCTTT. Translating gives CSTRERGAYTEAFF.

This clone has a handful of counts. DNA of the CDR3: TGTGCCAGCAGCTTGGGACGGGGGACAGGGCTGGATGAGCAGTTCTTC. Protein product: CASSLGRGTGLDEQFF. This rearrangement joins TRBV7-3 to TRBJ2-1; 9 bases agree with TRBD1. The CDR3 contains 16 residues. Germline V CDR1 and CDR2: SGHTA, FQGTGA. Trimming at V came to 3 bases and at J to 8 bases, leaving 11 bases not matched to a gene.

Remarks on this clone: Other DNA sequences within the sample encode an identical CDR3. The gene calls are TRBV29-1 and TRBJ1-1; D remains ambiguous. Germline CDR1 and CDR2: SQVTM and ANQGSEA. Trimming shortened V by 4 bases and J by 1 base, and 4 bases separated the two germline ends. CDR3 size: 11 residues. The CDR3, as DNA: TGCAGCGTTGGGAGGAACACTGAAGCTTTCTTT. Protein sequence: CSVGRNTEAFF.

This clone was counted a few times. The rearrangement joins TRBV5-1 to TRBJ2-1; either TRBD1 or TRBD2 may supply D (5 bases each). This CDR3 has 16 amino acids. Trimming removed 3 bases from V and 5 bases from J, with 18 bases in between. Germline V CDR1 and CDR2: SGHRS, YFSETQ. The CDR3 region has the DNA TGCGCCAGCAGCTCCCTTCGGGGCGGACCGAACAATGAGCAGTTCTTC. This sequence encodes CASSSLRGGPNNEQFF. Looking up the rest from reference TRBV5-1 and TRBJ2-1 gives the full variable domain: KAGVTQTPRYLIKTRGQQVTLSCSPISGHRSVSWYQQTPGQGLQFLFEYFSETQRNKGNFPGRFSGRQFSNSRSEMNVSTLELGDSALYLCASSSLRGGPNNEQFFGPGTRLTVL.

The chain joins TRBV29-1 to TRBJ1-1; D possibly corresponds to TRBD1 (5 bases). Germline CDR1 and CDR2: SQVTM and ANQGSEA. The CDR3 consists of 14 residues. Trimming pared 6 bases from V and 2 bases from J, leaving 16 bases between. CDR3 region: CSVEGRLGNTEAFF. DNA of the CDR3: TGCAGCGTCGAGGGACGGCTGGGTAACACTGAAGCTTTCTTT.

The chain couples TRBV30 to TRBJ2-7, with D perhaps assigned TRBD1 or TRBD2 (5 bases each). This CDR3 region has 14 residues. The germline gives CDR1 GTSNPN, CDR2 SVGIG (reference sequence). Trimming left V 3 bases short and J 6 bases short, with 18 bases between. The CDR3, as DNA: TGTGCCTGGAGCGGGGCGGGCAAAAATCGCGAGCAGTACTTC. This translates into CAWSGAGKNREQYF.

The V gene is TRBV9, the J gene TRBJ2-5, with D unclear. V lost 0 bases, J lost 4 bases, and 7 bases lay in between. The CDR3 covers 13 residues. CDR1 SGDLS and CDR2 YYNGEE come from the germline V gene. Here the CDR3 reads CASSVDLGETQYF. In DNA, the CDR3 is TGTGCCAGCAGCGTAGATCTGGGAGAGACCCAGTACTTC.

In this sample, this clone turned up a few times. The chain carries TRBV5-1 and TRBJ2-5; 7 positions match TRBD2. The CDR3 is made up of 16 amino acids. The V and J ends lost 1 base and 4 bases, in that order; junction bases with no gene match: 10. Looked up from germline, CDR1 is SGHRS and CDR2 is YFSETQ. The CDR3 nucleotides read TGCGCCAGCAGCTTGAGCGGGGTATCGATGGGAGAGACCCAGTACTTC. It is translated as CASSLSGVSMGETQYF.

The rearrangement uses TRBV9 and TRBJ2-7; weak D call: TRBD1 (6 bases). CDR3 length equals 15 residues. Trimming pared 3 bases from V and 2 bases from J, leaving 15 bases between. CDR1 is SGDLS, CDR2 YYNGEE, per germline. The CDR3 region has the DNA TGTGCCAGCAGCGAGATGGAAGGGGGTCCCTACGAGCAGTACTTC. It translates to CASSEMEGGPYEQYF.